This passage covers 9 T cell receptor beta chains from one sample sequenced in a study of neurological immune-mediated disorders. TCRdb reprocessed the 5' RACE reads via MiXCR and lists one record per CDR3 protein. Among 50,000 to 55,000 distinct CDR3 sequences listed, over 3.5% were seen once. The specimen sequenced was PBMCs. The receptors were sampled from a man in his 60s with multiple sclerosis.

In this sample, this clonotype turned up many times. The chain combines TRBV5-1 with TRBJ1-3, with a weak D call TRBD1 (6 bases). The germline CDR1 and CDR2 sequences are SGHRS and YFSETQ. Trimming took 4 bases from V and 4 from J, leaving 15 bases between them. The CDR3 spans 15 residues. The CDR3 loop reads CASSPGATDGNTIYF. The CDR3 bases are TGCGCCAGCAGCCCGGGGGCTACGGACGGAAACACCATATATTTT. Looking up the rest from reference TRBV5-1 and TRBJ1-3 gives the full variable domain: KAGVTQTPRYLIKTRGQQVTLSCSPISGHRSVSWYQQTPGQGLQFLFEYFSETQRNKGNFPGRFSGRQFSNSRSEMNVSTLELGDSALYLCASSPGATDGNTIYFGEGSWLTVV.

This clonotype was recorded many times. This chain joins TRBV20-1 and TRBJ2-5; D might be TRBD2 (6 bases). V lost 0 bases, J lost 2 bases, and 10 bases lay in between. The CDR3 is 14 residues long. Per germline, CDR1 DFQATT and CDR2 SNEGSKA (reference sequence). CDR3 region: CSARDRRGQETQYF. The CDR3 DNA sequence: TGCAGTGCTAGAGACAGGAGGGGACAAGAGACCCAGTACTTC.

For the CDR3, the DNA is TGCAGCGTTGAGTACGGTAGCGGCTCCTACGAGCAGTACTTC. This encodes CSVEYGSGSYEQYF. This rearrangement joins TRBV29-1 to TRBJ2-7; D is possibly TRBD2 (6 bases). Germline CDR1 SQVTM, CDR2 ANQGSEA. This CDR3 has 14 amino acids. Trimming removed 3 bases from V and 0 bases from J, with 12 bases in between.

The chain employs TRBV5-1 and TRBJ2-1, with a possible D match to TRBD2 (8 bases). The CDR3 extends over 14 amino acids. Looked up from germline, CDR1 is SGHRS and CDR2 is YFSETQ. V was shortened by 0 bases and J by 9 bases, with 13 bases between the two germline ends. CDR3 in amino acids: CASSLAGGTAEQFF. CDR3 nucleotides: TGCGCCAGCAGCTTGGCGGGGGGGACAGCTGAGCAGTTCTTC. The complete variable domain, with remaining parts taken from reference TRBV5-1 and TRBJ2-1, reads KAGVTQTPRYLIKTRGQQVTLSCSPISGHRSVSWYQQTPGQGLQFLFEYFSETQRNKGNFPGRFSGRQFSNSRSEMNVSTLELGDSALYLCASSLAGGTAEQFFGPGTRLTVL.

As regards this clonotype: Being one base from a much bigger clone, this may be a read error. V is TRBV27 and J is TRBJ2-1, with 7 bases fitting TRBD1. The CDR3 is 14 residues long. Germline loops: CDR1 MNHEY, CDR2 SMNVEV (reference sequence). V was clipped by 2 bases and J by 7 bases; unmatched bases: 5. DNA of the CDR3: TGTGCCAGCAGTTTACTGCAGGGGGAGAATGAGCAGTTCTTC. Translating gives CASSLLQGENEQFF.

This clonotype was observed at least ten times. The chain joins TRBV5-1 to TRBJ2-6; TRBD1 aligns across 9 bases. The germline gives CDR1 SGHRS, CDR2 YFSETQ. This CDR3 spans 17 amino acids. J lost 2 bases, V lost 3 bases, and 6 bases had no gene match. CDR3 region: CASSWGQGGTGANVLTF. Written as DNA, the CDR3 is TGCGCCAGCAGCTGGGGACAGGGAGGAACTGGGGCCAACGTCCTGACTTTC. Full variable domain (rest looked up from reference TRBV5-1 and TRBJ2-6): KAGVTQTPRYLIKTRGQQVTLSCSPISGHRSVSWYQQTPGQGLQFLFEYFSETQRNKGNFPGRFSGRQFSNSRSEMNVSTLELGDSALYLCASSWGQGGTGANVLTFGAGSRLTVL.

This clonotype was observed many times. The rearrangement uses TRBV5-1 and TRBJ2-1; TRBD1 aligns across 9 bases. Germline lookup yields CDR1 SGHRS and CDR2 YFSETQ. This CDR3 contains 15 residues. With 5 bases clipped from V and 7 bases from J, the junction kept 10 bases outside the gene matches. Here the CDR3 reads CASRWGGQGFNEQFF. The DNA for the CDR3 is TGCGCCAGCAGATGGGGGGGACAGGGTTTTAATGAGCAGTTCTTC. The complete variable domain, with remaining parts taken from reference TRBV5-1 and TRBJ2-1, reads KAGVTQTPRYLIKTRGQQVTLSCSPISGHRSVSWYQQTPGQGLQFLFEYFSETQRNKGNFPGRFSGRQFSNSRSEMNVSTLELGDSALYLCASRWGGQGFNEQFFGPGTRLTVL.

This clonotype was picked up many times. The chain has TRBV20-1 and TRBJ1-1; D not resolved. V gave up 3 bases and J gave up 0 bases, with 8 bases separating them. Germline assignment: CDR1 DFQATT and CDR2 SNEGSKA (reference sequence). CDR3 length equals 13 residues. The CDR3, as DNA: TGCAGTGCTAGTGCGCAGCTGAACACTGAAGCTTTCTTT. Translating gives CSASAQLNTEAFF.

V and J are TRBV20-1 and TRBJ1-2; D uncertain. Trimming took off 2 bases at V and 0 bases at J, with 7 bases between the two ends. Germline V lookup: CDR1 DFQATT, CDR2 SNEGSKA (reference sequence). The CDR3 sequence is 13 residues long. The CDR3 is CSARMASNYGYTF. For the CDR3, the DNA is TGCAGTGCTAGAATGGCATCTAACTATGGCTACACCTTC.